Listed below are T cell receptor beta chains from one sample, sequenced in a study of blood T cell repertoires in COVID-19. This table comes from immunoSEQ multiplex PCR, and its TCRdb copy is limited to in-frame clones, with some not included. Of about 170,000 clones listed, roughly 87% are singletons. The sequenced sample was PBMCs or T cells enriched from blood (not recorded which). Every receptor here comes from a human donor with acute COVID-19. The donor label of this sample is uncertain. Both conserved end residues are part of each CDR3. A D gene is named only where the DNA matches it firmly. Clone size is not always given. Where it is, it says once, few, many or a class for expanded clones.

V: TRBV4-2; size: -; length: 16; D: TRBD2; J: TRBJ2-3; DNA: TGTGCCAGCAGCCCAGGACTAGCGGGGTTCACAGATACGCAGTATTTT; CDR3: CASSPGLAGFTDTQYF
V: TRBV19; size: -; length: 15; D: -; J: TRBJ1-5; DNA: TGTGCCAGTAGGGCTACAGTTAACAGCAATCAGCCCCAGCATTTT; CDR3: CASRATVNSNQPQHF
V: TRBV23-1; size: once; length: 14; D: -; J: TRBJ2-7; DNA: TGCGCCAGCAGTCATGACAGTTTCCCCTACGAGCAGTACTTC; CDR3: CASSHDSFPYEQYF
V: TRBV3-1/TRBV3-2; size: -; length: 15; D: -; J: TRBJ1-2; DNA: TGTGCCAGCAGCCAAGATCCTGGGGGGTCGGATGGCTACACCTTC; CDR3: CASSQDPGGSDGYTF
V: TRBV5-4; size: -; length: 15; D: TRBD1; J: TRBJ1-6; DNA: TGTGCCAGCAGCGCCGGGACAGGTGAATTTTCACCCCTCCACTTT; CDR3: CASSAGTGEFSPLHF
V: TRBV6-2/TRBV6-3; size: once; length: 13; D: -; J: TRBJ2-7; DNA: TGTGCCAGCAGTGGACAGCTCTCCTACGAGCAGTACTTC; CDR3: CASSGQLSYEQYF
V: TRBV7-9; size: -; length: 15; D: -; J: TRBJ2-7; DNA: TGTGCCAGCAGCTTCCGCGGCGGAAGCTCCTACGAGCAGTACTTC; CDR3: CASSFRGGSSYEQYF
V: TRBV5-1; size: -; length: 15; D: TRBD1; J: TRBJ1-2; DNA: TGCGCCAGCAGTTCATACCGGGACAGGGGGCACGGCTACACCTTC; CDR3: CASSSYRDRGHGYTF
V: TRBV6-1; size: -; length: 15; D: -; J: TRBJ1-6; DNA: TGTGCCAGCAGTTCCCTGGGGGCTGATAATTCACCCCTCCACTTT; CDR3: CASSSLGADNSPLHF
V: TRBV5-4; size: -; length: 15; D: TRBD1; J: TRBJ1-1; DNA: TGTGCCAGCAGCTCAGGGGGTCCCAAGAACACTGAAGCTTTCTTT; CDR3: CASSSGGPKNTEAFF
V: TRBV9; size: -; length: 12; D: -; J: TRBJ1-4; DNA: TGTGCCAGCAGCGCCCGGGGGGAAAAACTGTTTTTT; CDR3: CASSARGEKLFF
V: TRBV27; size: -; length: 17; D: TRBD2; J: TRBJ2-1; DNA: TGTGCCAGCAGTCTCACTCCCCGACTAGCGGGGTACAATGAGCAGTTCTTC; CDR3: CASSLTPRLAGYNEQFF
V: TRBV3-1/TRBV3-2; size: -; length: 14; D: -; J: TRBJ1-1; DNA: TGTGCCAGCAGTCCTCGGGCGGGGAACACTGAAGCTTTCTTT; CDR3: CASSPRAGNTEAFF
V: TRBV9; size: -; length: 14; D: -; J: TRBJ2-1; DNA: TGTGCCAGCGGGCCCGCGACAGTCGTTAATGAGCAGTTCTTC; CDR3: CASGPATVVNEQFF
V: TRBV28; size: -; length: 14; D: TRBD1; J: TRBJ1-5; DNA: TGTGCCAGCTCCGACAGGGTGGTTAATCAGCCCCAGCATTTT; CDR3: CASSDRVVNQPQHF
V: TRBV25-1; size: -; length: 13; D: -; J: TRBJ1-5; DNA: TGTGCCAGCAGTGCCCGGGACAAGGGGCCCCAGCATTTT; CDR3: CASSARDKGPQHF
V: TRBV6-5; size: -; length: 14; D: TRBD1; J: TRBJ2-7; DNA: TGTGCCAGCAGTTACAGGGGGCGGTCCTACGAGCAGTACTTC; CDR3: CASSYRGRSYEQYF
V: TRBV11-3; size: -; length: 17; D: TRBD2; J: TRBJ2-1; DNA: TGTGCCAGCAGCCCGGGGGGAGCTAGCGGGGTGTCTTATGAGCAGTTCTTC; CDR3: CASSPGGASGVSYEQFF
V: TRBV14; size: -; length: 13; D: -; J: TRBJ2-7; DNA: TGTGCCAGCAGCCGACGGGGAGGCTACGAGCAGTACTTC; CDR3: CASSRRGGYEQYF
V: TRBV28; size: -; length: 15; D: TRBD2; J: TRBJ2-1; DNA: TGTGCCAGCAGTTCTACTAGCGGGGGTCACAATGAGCAGTTCTTC; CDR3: CASSSTSGGHNEQFF
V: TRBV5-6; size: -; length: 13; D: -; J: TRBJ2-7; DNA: TGTGCCAGCAGCTATGGCCAAGTCGACGAGCAGTACTTC; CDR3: CASSYGQVDEQYF
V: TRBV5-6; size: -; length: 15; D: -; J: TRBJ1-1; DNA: TGTGCCAGCAGCCACAGAACAGGGTTCGACACTGAAGCTTTCTTT; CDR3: CASSHRTGFDTEAFF
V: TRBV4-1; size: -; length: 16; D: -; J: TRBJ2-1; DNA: TGCGCCAGCAGCCAAGATGGGGCGGCCTCCGGAAGTGAGCAGTTCTTC; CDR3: CASSQDGAASGSEQFF
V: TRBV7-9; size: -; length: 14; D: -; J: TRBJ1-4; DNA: TGTGCCAGCAGCCTGACAGGAGCTAATGAAAAACTGTTTTTT; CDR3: CASSLTGANEKLFF
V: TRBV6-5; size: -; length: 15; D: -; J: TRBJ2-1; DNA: TGTGCCAGCAGTTCCGAAACCACGCAGGGCAATGAGCAGTTCTTC; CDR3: CASSSETTQGNEQFF
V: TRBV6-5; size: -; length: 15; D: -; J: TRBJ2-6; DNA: TGTGCCAGCAGCCAAACAGGGTTTGGGGCCAACGTCCTGACTTTC; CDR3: CASSQTGFGANVLTF
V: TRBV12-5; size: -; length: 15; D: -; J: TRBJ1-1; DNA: TGTGCTAGTGGTTTGGTTATGGGGCGGTACACTGAAGCTTTCTTT; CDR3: CASGLVMGRYTEAFF
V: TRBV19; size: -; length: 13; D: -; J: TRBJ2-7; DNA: TGTGCCAGTAGTACCGGGAGCCACTACGAGCAGTACTTC; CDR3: CASSTGSHYEQYF
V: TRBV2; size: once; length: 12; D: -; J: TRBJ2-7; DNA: TGTGCCAGCAGTGCAGGAGGGCACGAGCAGTACTTC; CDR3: CASSAGGHEQYF
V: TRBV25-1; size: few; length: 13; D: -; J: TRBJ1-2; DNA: TGTGCCAGCAGTGATATCGGACAGTTCGTCTACACCTTC; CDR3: CASSDIGQFVYTF
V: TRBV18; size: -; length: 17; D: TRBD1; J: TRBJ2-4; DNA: TGTGCCAGCTCAAACGAACGGGACAGAATTTCCAAAAACATTCAGTACTTC; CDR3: CASSNERDRISKNIQYF
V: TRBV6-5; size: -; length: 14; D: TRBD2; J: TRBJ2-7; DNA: TGTGCCAGCACCGGGACTAGCGGAACCTACGAGCAGTACTTC; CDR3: CASTGTSGTYEQYF
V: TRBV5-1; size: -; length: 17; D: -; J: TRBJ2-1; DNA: TGCGCCAGCAGCCCATGGGGCTGGCGGGGAGATCACAATGAGCAGTTCTTC; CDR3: CASSPWGWRGDHNEQFF
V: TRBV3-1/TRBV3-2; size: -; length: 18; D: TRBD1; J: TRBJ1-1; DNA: TGTGCCAGCAGCCAACCCCGAACAGGGGTCCCCGCCAACACTGAAGCTTTCTTT; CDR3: CASSQPRTGVPANTEAFF
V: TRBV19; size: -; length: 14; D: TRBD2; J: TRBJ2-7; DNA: TGTGCCAGTAGGTCGGGAGGCGTTTCCTACGAGCAGTACTTC; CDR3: CASRSGGVSYEQYF
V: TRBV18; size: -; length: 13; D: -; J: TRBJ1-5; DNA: TGTGCCAGCTCGTCAGACAGTCATCAGCCCCAGCATTTT; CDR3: CASSSDSHQPQHF
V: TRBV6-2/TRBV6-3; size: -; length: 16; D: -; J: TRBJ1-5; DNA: TGTGCCAGCAGCTCGATTTACAGGGTCCAGGATCAGCCCCAGCATTTT; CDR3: CASSSIYRVQDQPQHF
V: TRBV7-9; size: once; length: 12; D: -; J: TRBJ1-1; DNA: TGTGCCAGCAGCTTCGCGGTCGCTGAAGCTTTCTTT; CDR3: CASSFAVAEAFF
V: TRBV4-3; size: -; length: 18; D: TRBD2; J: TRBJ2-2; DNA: TGCGCCAGCAGCCAAGATCGCCCCGGGGGGGCATGGACCGGGGAGCTGTTTTTT; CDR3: CASSQDRPGGAWTGELFF
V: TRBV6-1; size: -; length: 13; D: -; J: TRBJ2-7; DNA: TGTGCCAGCAGTGAAGGGCTAGCTTACGAGCAGTACTTC; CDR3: CASSEGLAYEQYF
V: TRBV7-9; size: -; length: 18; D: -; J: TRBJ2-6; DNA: TGTGCCAGCAGCTTAGTCAGGGGAACGGCATCTGGGGCCAACGTCCTGACTTTC; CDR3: CASSLVRGTASGANVLTF